This T cell receptor beta chain is drawn from a study of control samples from healthy donors and cancer patients. Sequenced by immunoSEQ multiplex PCR; TCRdb stores in-frame clones only, minus some. The sample lists 55,000 to 90,000 clones, approximately 80% seen once, with under 30% in the top ten. The TCR sequence derives from a man aged 45-65 years in good health. Material: blood.

CDR3 loop: CATSRGPSDRVEKLFF. CDR3 sequence (DNA): TGTGCCACCAGCAGAGGTCCTTCGGACAGGGTTGAAAAACTGTTTTTT. This chain connects TRBV15 to TRBJ1-4; the match to TRBD1 covers 8 bases. Germline lookup yields CDR1 LNHNV and CDR2 YYDKDF (reference sequence). V lost 1 base to trimming and J lost 7 bases; unmatched junction nucleotides: 8. The CDR3 is made up of 16 amino acids.